The next 6 T cell receptor beta chains were all read from a single sample in a study of blood T cell repertoires in COVID-19 (TCRdb year 2020). Libraries were built with the immunoSEQ multiplex PCR assay. TCRdb obtained this table from immuneACCESS and retained in-frame rearrangements with V and J assigned. These tables miss some clones; where compared with another copy, unresolved V genes account for less than half of the shortfall, and the remainder is unexplained. This sample lists approximately 200,000 clones; about 95% were detected once. 0.6% to 0.9% of the sample belongs to the ten largest clones. Sequenced input: peripheral blood. The receptors here all came from a man aged 25 to 40 with COVID-19, enrolled during active disease.

J is TRBJ1-3 and V is TRBV7-2, with D unresolved. The CDR3 has 15 residues. Germline loops: CDR1 SGHTA, CDR2 FQGNSA. The V gene lost 1 base and the J gene lost 0 bases, with 7 bases spanning the gap. CDR3 sequence reads: CASSLVFSSGNTIYF. The CDR3 bases are TGTGCCAGCAGCTTAGTGTTCAGCTCTGGAAACACCATATATTTT.

The gene calls are TRBV19 and TRBJ1-6; 7 bases agree with TRBD1. The CDR3 has 15 amino acids. The V segment lost 7 bases and the J segment 3 bases; nucleotides outside the gene matches: 6. Germline CDR1 is LNHDA and CDR2 is SQIVND (reference sequence). This CDR3 reads CASTDRDLYNSPLHF. The CDR3 region has the DNA TGTGCCAGTACTGACAGGGACCTCTATAATTCACCCCTCCACTTT.

The chain is built from TRBV7-9 and TRBJ1-1, with unresolved D. The CDR3 runs 14 residues. Germline lookup yields CDR1 SEHNR and CDR2 FQNEAQ (reference sequence). V was trimmed by 1 base and J by 1 base, leaving 7 bases between them. The CDR3 DNA sequence: TGTGCCAGCAGCTTAGAACTCCCGAACACTGAAGCTTTCTTT. Translating it yields CASSLELPNTEAFF.

This sequence joins TRBV19 and TRBJ1-1; 7 bases are shared with TRBD1. Germline V gene lookup returns CDR1 LNHDA and CDR2 SQIVND (reference sequence). Unmatched junction bases numbered 4, after V lost 6 bases and J lost 3 bases. The CDR3 extends over 13 amino acids. The CDR3 spells CASRRTGDTEAFF. The CDR3 DNA reads as TGTGCCAGTAGGAGGACAGGTGACACTGAAGCTTTCTTT.

The V call is TRBV7-6, the J call TRBJ2-7, with TRBD1 matching over 9 bases. Germline CDR1 is SGHVS and CDR2 is FNYEAQ. The CDR3 has 15 amino acids. V shed 4 bases and J 7 bases; nucleotides not matched to a gene: 11. CDR3 coding DNA: TGTGCCAGCAGCTGGGGCGGACAGGGGCAAGAGGAGCAGTACTTC. It is translated as CASSWGGQGQEEQYF.

This clone has just one count. This chain joins TRBV18 and TRBJ1-1, with D unclear. V was shortened by 5 bases and J by 5 bases, with 9 bases between the two germline ends. The germline gives CDR1 KGHSH, CDR2 LQKENI. The CDR3 sequence is 12 residues long. The CDR3 region is CASSGMRTEAFF. Written as DNA, the CDR3 is TGTGCCAGCTCAGGAATGAGGACTGAAGCTTTCTTT.